This T cell receptor beta chain was observed in a study of identical twins. This clonotype turned up a few times. TCRdb ran MiXCR on the 5' RACE reads and lists one entry per CDR3 protein. The profile covers roughly 630,000 distinct CDR3 sequences, with about 7.1% appearing a single time and 1.5% to 2% taken by the ten largest. V dropped 7 bases and J dropped 5; count of bases not matched to a gene: 13. Germline-derived CDR1 and CDR2 are SGDLS and YYNGEE. The CDR3 is made up of 17 amino acids. These data also formed part of another study, on yellow fever vaccine responses in identical twins.

This sequence joins TRBV9 and TRBJ2-1; TRBD2 aligns across 12 bases. This TCR was sampled from a woman younger than 30 in good health. Sequencing used PBMCs. CDR3: CASGPSGGENPNNEQFF. In nucleotides, the CDR3 is TGTGCCAGCGGACCTAGCGGGGGGGAAAACCCTAACAATGAGCAGTTCTTC.